These 2 T cell receptor beta chains originate from one sample sequenced in a study of blood T cells in healthy people across ages. A second PCR, run for roughly 7 to 12 cycles, used a sample-barcoded 5' primer plus a J-beta primer mix. TCRdb processed the 5' RACE reads anew with MiXCR; each CDR3 protein has one entry. The sample holds around 1,000,000 distinct CDR3 sequences, more than 30% seen once. The sequenced sample was blood. The origin of the receptors is a man between 18 and 35 years old in good health.

This clonotype has a handful of counts. This chain uses TRBV20-1 with TRBJ1-5; 8 nucleotides line up with TRBD1. The length of the CDR3 is 14 residues. The germline CDR1 and CDR2 sequences are DFQATT and SNEGSKA (reference sequence). The V and J ends lost 1 base and 6 bases, in that order; junction bases with no gene match: 5. CDR3 sequence reads: CSARAQGAAQPQHF. CDR3 DNA sequence: TGCAGTGCTAGAGCCCAGGGGGCTGCTCAGCCCCAGCATTTT.

This clonotype was observed many times. The rearrangement joins TRBV9 to TRBJ2-1; D remains ambiguous. The V and J ends lost 0 bases and 4 bases respectively, with 8 bases between them. CDR1 is SGDLS and CDR2 is YYNGEE in the germline V gene. The CDR3 loop spans 14 amino acids. The CDR3 sequence: CASSVGYGYNEQFF. CDR3 coding DNA: TGTGCCAGCAGCGTAGGATACGGATACAATGAGCAGTTCTTC.